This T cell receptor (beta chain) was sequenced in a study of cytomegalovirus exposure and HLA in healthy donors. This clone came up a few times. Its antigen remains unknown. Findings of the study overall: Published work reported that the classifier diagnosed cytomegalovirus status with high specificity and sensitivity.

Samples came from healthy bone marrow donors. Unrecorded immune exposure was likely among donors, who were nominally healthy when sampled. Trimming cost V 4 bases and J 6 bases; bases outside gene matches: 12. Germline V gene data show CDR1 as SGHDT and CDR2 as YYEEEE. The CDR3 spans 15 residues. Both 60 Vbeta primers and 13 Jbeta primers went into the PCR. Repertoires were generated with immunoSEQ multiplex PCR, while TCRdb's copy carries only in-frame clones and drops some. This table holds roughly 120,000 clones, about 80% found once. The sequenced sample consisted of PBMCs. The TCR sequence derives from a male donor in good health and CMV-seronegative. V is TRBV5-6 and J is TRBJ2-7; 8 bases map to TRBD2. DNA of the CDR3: TGTGCCAGCAGCAGAGATCGGGGGGGAGTGGGCGAGCAGTACTTC. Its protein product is CASSRDRGGVGEQYF. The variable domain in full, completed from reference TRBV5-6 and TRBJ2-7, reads DAGVTQSPTHLIKTRGQQVTLRCSPKSGHDTVSWYQQALGQGPQFIFQYYEEEERQRGNFPDRFSGHQFPNYSSELNVNALLLGDSALYLCASSRDRGGVGEQYFGPGTRLTVT.